Sequencing of this T cell receptor (beta chain) was carried out in a study of T cell responses to AZD1222 COVID-19 vaccine. Study-wide results and limits: After two AZD1222 doses, spike-specific TCR breadth and depth rose versus day 0.

Germline lookup yields CDR1 SGHRS and CDR2 YFSETQ. The V end lost 4 bases, the J end lost 5 bases, and 15 bases lay between the germline ends. The CDR3 sequence is 15 residues long. Generated by immunoSEQ multiplex PCR, the TCRdb table keeps only in-frame clones and is missing some. Among 100,000 to 150,000 clones listed, 85% were seen once. This clone was seen a few times. Its antigen is unknown. This clonotype originated in an adult who received the AZD1222 COVID-19 vaccine. The V call is TRBV5-1, the J call TRBJ1-4; D possibly corresponds to TRBD1 (5 bases). The sample here was peripheral blood, taken 28 days after the second AZD1222 dose. The CDR3 sequence is CASSQGQAPNEKLFF. Written as DNA, the CDR3 is TGCGCCAGCAGCCAAGGACAAGCCCCAAATGAAAAACTGTTTTTT.